The rows below give T cell receptor beta chains drawn from one sample of a study of blood T cell repertoires in COVID-19. Only in-frame clones appear in the TCRdb table, and some are missing; sequencing was by immunoSEQ multiplex PCR. Of 30,000 to 40,000 clones listed, 85% to 90% are singletons. Material for sequencing was peripheral blood. These receptors were obtained from a woman aged 55 to 70 with active COVID-19. The CDR3 runs from the conserved cysteine through the conserved F or W. Each record gives: V gene, CDR3 length, CDR3 protein.

v_call: TRBV5-1; cdr3_length: 15; cdr3_aa: CASSLGASGGDTQYF
v_call: TRBV10-1; cdr3_length: 16; cdr3_aa: CASSESISGGTDTQYF
v_call: TRBV2; cdr3_length: 11; cdr3_aa: CASSYQETQYF
v_call: TRBV7-9; cdr3_length: 12; cdr3_aa: CASSLGQGDYTF
v_call: TRBV5-1; cdr3_length: 16; cdr3_aa: CASSLYSGRSKETQYF
v_call: TRBV4-2; cdr3_length: 16; cdr3_aa: CASSQEFSGRTDTQYF
v_call: TRBV5-1; cdr3_length: 13; cdr3_aa: CASSLRTGDEQFF
v_call: TRBV7-9; cdr3_length: 13; cdr3_aa: CASSFRAGGEQYF
v_call: TRBV7-9; cdr3_length: 11; cdr3_aa: CASSTGQRLYF
v_call: TRBV28; cdr3_length: 12; cdr3_aa: CASSSSLDGYTF
v_call: TRBV2; cdr3_length: 15; cdr3_aa: CASSEERERGDTQYF
v_call: TRBV19; cdr3_length: 16; cdr3_aa: CASSIRGEGSNQPQHF
v_call: TRBV19; cdr3_length: 14; cdr3_aa: CASSRGLANGELFF
v_call: TRBV3-1/TRBV3-2; cdr3_length: 13; cdr3_aa: CASSQALRETQYF
v_call: TRBV10-2; cdr3_length: 15; cdr3_aa: CASTPVAGSTGELFF
v_call: TRBV24-1; cdr3_length: 16; cdr3_aa: CATSSVFSTSTDTQYF
v_call: TRBV6-6; cdr3_length: 16; cdr3_aa: CASRPLGLAGADTQYF
v_call: TRBV19; cdr3_length: 17; cdr3_aa: CASSITRQGRQRNEQFF
v_call: TRBV28; cdr3_length: 14; cdr3_aa: CASSSPTEQETQYF
v_call: TRBV3-1/TRBV3-2; cdr3_length: 17; cdr3_aa: CASSQGRLAGGPGTQYF
v_call: TRBV5-5; cdr3_length: 15; cdr3_aa: CASSLTGIYSYEQYF
v_call: TRBV2; cdr3_length: 14; cdr3_aa: CASRYTGGSEKLFF
v_call: TRBV11-2; cdr3_length: 13; cdr3_aa: CASSLDRSGELFF
v_call: TRBV19; cdr3_length: 14; cdr3_aa: CASSALGGNQPQHF
v_call: TRBV5-1; cdr3_length: 15; cdr3_aa: CASSLAAGLNTEAFF
v_call: TRBV5-1; cdr3_length: 14; cdr3_aa: CASSSGLIEETQYF
v_call: TRBV3-1/TRBV3-2; cdr3_length: 15; cdr3_aa: CASSYREGTNSPLHF
v_call: TRBV2; cdr3_length: 17; cdr3_aa: CASKRAGTSTYNSPLHF
v_call: TRBV5-4; cdr3_length: 16; cdr3_aa: CASSLGLAGGNGELFF
v_call: TRBV7-8; cdr3_length: 15; cdr3_aa: CASSSTSVNTGELFF
v_call: TRBV5-5; cdr3_length: 14; cdr3_aa: CASSLSGGNTEAFF
v_call: TRBV28; cdr3_length: 15; cdr3_aa: CASSPGRRGGDEQFF
v_call: TRBV20-1; cdr3_length: 13; cdr3_aa: CSASGLATYEQYF
v_call: TRBV2; cdr3_length: 11; cdr3_aa: CASSVPLEQYF
v_call: TRBV18; cdr3_length: 13; cdr3_aa: CASSPNRDYGYTF
v_call: TRBV6-5; cdr3_length: 14; cdr3_aa: CASSRTGTGNTIYF
v_call: TRBV7-2; cdr3_length: 15; cdr3_aa: CASSLSQRVKGEQFF
v_call: TRBV6-5; cdr3_length: 14; cdr3_aa: CASSLNSGANVLTF
v_call: TRBV18; cdr3_length: 15; cdr3_aa: CASSPTRTSYNEQFF
v_call: TRBV7-9; cdr3_length: 15; cdr3_aa: CASSSGLAGTDTQYF
v_call: TRBV3-1/TRBV3-2; cdr3_length: 16; cdr3_aa: CASSLPGTSGKETQYF
v_call: TRBV5-5; cdr3_length: 14; cdr3_aa: CASTRDRAYTEAFF
v_call: TRBV25-1; cdr3_length: 13; cdr3_aa: CASSPGGVTEAFF
v_call: TRBV5-6; cdr3_length: 11; cdr3_aa: CASSYYNEQFF
v_call: TRBV5-4; cdr3_length: 17; cdr3_aa: CASSFSSGGAGTGELFF
v_call: TRBV30; cdr3_length: 12; cdr3_aa: CARSSPTDTQYF
v_call: TRBV5-1; cdr3_length: 19; cdr3_aa: CASSLEPPHPAVPNYGYTF
v_call: TRBV9; cdr3_length: 10; cdr3_aa: CIRGAGELFF
v_call: TRBV7-2; cdr3_length: 12; cdr3_aa: CASSLPGSGYTF
v_call: TRBV5-1; cdr3_length: 15; cdr3_aa: CASSLGDRDNEKLFF
v_call: TRBV28; cdr3_length: 18; cdr3_aa: CASSLNSRRGGPFIEQFF
v_call: TRBV5-1; cdr3_length: 15; cdr3_aa: CASSRDRVSYNEQFF
v_call: TRBV28; cdr3_length: 12; cdr3_aa: CASSSKRYGYTF